This T cell receptor beta chain appears in the sequencing data of a study of Ad26.COV2.S vaccination and SARS-CoV-2 variants. Study results and caveats: Possible underestimation of total T cell responses by the TCR breadth and depth analyses was noted.

Stated treatment: about 20 received Ad26.COV2.S at low or high dose, single or two shots; 5 received placebo; per-sample allocation not given. Samples were taken on day 63 after the first vaccine or placebo injection. Built on an Ad26 vector, the vaccine expressed Wuhan-strain SARS-CoV-2 spike. Germline V gene lookup returns CDR1 SGHRS and CDR2 YFSETQ. There are 14 residues in the CDR3. V shed 1 base, J shed 6 bases, and the junction held 3 bases outside the gene matches. TCRdb's table, derived via immunoSEQ multiplex PCR, lists solely in-frame clones and lacks some. The data show a few hundred thousand clones, over 75% seen once. This clone was counted a few times. The target antigen is unknown.

The material was peripheral blood, obtained in a trial of Ad26.COV2.S vaccine versus placebo. The J gene is TRBJ2-7, the V gene TRBV5-1; 11 positions agree with TRBD1. The clonotype comes from a person between 18 and 60 years old who received the Ad26.COV2.S COVID-19 vaccine or a placebo. This CDR3 is CASSLRTGGSEQYF. DNA of the CDR3: TGCGCCAGCAGCTTGAGGACAGGGGGCTCCGAGCAGTACTTC.